This TCR beta chain was captured by sequencing in a study of Graves' ophthalmopathy and Graves' hyperthyroidism. This clonotype was observed many times. Amplifying from RNA transcripts, the study obtained TCR beta CDR3 regions. Following a first-round RT-PCR that used HTBI primers, a second-round multiplex PCR was carried out. MiXCR, run by TCRdb on the multiplex PCR reads, gives a single entry per CDR3 protein. The sample comprises hundreds of thousands of distinct CDR3 sequences, about 21% of which are singletons, and roughly 3% rests with the top ten. Patients were left out if they had other autoimmune diseases, uncontrolled infections, pregnancy or lactation. The length of the CDR3 is 18 residues. V trimming: 0 bases; J trimming: 1 base; junction bases outside the gene matches: 11. Germline V gene lookup returns CDR1 PRHDT and CDR2 FYEKMQ (reference sequence).

This chain uses TRBV13 with TRBJ1-2; 7 positions agree with TRBD1. The TCR sequence derives from a woman aged 18-30 years with stable Graves' hyperthyroidism. Sequences were obtained from peripheral blood. CDR3: CASSLGPFRGRDNYGYTF. CDR3 nucleotide sequence: TGTGCCAGCAGCTTAGGACCCTTCAGGGGGAGAGATAACTATGGCTACACCTTC.